This T cell receptor (beta chain) came from a study of control samples from healthy donors and cancer patients. CDR3 length equals 13 residues. V shed 7 bases and J shed 0 bases, with 8 bases lying between them. The V gene's germline CDR1 is SGDLS and CDR2 YYNGEE. Assay used: immunoSEQ multiplex PCR; TCRdb lists only in-frame clones, some missing. Of 160,000 or so clones in the sample, approximately 96% were seen once. The V and J genes are TRBV9 and TRBJ1-3; D is ambiguous. The source material was blood. This receptor was taken from a woman aged 25 to 45 in good health. CDR3 sequence: CASGRPSGNTIYF. The CDR3 DNA sequence: TGTGCCAGCGGAAGACCCTCTGGAAACACCATATATTTT.